The T cell receptor beta chain described here comes from a study of blood T cell repertoires in COVID-19. Study-level background: Recovered Cohort 3 donors showed two negative PCRs, clearance, or symptom resolution. PBMCs, B-cell-depleted T cells, or T cells provided the cDNA or gDNA that made up the material.

The CDR3 spans 15 residues. Germline lookup yields CDR1 LGHNA and CDR2 YSLEER. Trimming at V came to 4 bases and at J to 5 bases, leaving 11 bases not matched to a gene. Under the authors' procedure: Amplification from reference gene primers served as the basis for estimated nucleated cell counts. The assay was immunoSEQ multiplex PCR, and TCRdb's table has in-frame clones only and misses some. The DNA gave D and trimming, while V, J and clone size come from that table. Among 200,000 or so clones listed, more than 75% were seen once. Enrolled through a virtual design, the participants were between 18 and 89 years of age and came from around 25 US areas.

This TCR was sampled from a man aged 25-40 years in a cohort exposed to, infected with or recovered from COVID-19 (not recorded which). The specimen was PBMCs or T cells enriched from blood (not recorded which). The chain has TRBV4-3 and TRBJ2-7, with 7 nucleotides matching TRBD1. The CDR3 nucleotides read TGCGCCAGCAGCCTCGAAGGGGGCGATTACAACGAGCAGTACTTC. Translated: CASSLEGGDYNEQYF.